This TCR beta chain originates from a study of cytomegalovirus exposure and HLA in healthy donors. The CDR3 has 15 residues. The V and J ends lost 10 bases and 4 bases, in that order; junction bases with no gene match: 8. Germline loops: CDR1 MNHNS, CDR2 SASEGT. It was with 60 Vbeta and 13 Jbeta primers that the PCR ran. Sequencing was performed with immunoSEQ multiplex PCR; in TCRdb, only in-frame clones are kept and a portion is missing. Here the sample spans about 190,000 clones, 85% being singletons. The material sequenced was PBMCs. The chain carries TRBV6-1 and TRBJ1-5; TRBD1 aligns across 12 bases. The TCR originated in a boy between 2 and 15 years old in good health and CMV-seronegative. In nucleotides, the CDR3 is TGTGCCACACTGAGGGACAGGGGGCTGAATCAGCCCCAGCATTTT. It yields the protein CATLRDRGLNQPQHF.